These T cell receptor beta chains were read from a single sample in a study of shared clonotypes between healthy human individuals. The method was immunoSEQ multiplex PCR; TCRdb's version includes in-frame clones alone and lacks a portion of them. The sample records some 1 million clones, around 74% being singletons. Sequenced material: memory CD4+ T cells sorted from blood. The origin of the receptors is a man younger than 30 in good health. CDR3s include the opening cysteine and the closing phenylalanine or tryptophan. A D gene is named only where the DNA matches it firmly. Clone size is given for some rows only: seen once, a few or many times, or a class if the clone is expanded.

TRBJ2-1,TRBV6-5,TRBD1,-,CASSRGRIRDEQFF,TGTGCCAGCAGCAGGGGGCGTATTAGGGATGAGCAGTTCTTC
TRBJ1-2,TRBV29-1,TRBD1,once,CSVSATGVYGYTF,TGCAGCGTTTCGGCGACAGGGGTTTATGGCTACACCTTC
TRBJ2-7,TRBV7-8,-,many,CASSLGQEQYF,TGTGCCAGCAGCTTAGGACAAGAGCAGTACTTC
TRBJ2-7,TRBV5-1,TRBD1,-,CASSLTAGGDEQYF,TGCGCCAGCAGCTTAACGGCAGGGGGCGACGAGCAGTACTTC
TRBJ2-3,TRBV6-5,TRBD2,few,CASSYSGTSGSPQQYF,TGTGCCAGCAGTTACTCTGGGACTAGCGGGAGTCCACAGCAGTATTTT
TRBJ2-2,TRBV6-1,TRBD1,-,CASTPGQGRTGELFF,TGTGCCAGCACCCCAGGACAGGGGCGCACCGGGGAGCTGTTTTTT
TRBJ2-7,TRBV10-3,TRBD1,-,CASRPGTGSGEQYF,TGTGCCAGCAGGCCCGGGACAGGGTCGGGCGAGCAGTACTTC
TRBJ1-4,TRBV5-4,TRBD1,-,CASSLGGIGQGKAKLFF,TGTGCCAGCAGCTTGGGCGGTATCGGACAGGGGAAGGCAAAACTGTTTTTT
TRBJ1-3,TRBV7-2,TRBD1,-,CASSPLTGAGNTIYF,TGTGCCAGCAGCCCACTGACAGGGGCTGGAAACACCATATATTTT
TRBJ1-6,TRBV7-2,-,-,CASSLERSKSPLHF,TGTGCCAGCAGCTTAGAGAGGAGTAAGTCACCTCTCCACTTT
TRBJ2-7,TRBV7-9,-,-,CASSLGQGDEQYF,TGTGCCAGCAGCTTAGGGCAGGGAGACGAGCAGTACTTC
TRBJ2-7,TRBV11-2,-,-,CASSEGGRGDLYEQYF,TGTGCCAGCAGCGAGGGCGGCAGGGGGGATCTCTACGAGCAGTACTTC
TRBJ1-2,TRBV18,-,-,CASSSGDIRGYTF,TGTGCCAGCTCATCAGGGGATATTCGTGGCTACACCTTC
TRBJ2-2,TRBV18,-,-,CASSPQGSTGELFF,TGTGCCAGCTCACCCCAGGGGAGCACCGGGGAGCTGTTTTTT
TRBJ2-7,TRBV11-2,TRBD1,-,CASSSSDRGRGYEQYF,TGTGCCAGCAGCTCGTCGGACAGGGGGCGCGGTTACGAGCAGTACTTC
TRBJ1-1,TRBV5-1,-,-,CASSLIPHTGTEAFF,TGCGCCAGCAGCTTAATCCCCCACACGGGGACTGAAGCTTTCTTT
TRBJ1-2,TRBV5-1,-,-,CASSLVGGNYGYTF,TGCGCCAGCAGCTTGGTGGGCGGTAACTATGGCTACACCTTC
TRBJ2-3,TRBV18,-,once,CASSPPASDTQYF,TGTGCCAGCTCACCCCCCGCCTCAGATACGCAGTATTTT
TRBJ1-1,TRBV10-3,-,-,CAITDGPNTEAFF,TGTGCCATTACCGACGGTCCAAACACTGAAGCTTTCTTT
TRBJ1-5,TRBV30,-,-,CAWSAPAPGGNQPQHF,TGTGCCTGGAGTGCCCCAGCCCCGGGCGGCAATCAGCCCCAGCATTTT
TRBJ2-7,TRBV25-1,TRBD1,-,CASRGQEFPYEQYF,TGTGCCAGCAGGGGACAGGAGTTCCCCTACGAGCAGTACTTC
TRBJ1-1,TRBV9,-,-,CASSVTGVNTEAFF,TGTGCCAGCAGCGTAACGGGGGTGAACACTGAAGCTTTCTTT
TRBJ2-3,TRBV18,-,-,CASSPDGSTDTQYF,TGTGCCAGCTCACCAGACGGAAGCACAGATACGCAGTATTTT
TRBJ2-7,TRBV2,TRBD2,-,CASSLNWGRDYEQYF,TGTGCCAGCAGTTTAAACTGGGGGAGGGACTACGAGCAGTACTTC
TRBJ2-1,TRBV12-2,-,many,CASRSSGTYQEQFF,TGTGCAAGTCGCTCAAGCGGGACCTACCAGGAGCAGTTCTTC
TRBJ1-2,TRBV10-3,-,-,CAISESGDGRRDYGYTF,TGTGCCATCAGTGAGTCCGGTGACGGCCGAAGGGACTATGGCTACACCTTC
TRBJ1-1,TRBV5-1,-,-,CASSSTGTGNTEAFF,TGCGCCAGCAGCTCTACCGGGACGGGGAACACTGAAGCTTTCTTT
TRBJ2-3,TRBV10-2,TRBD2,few,CASSLTQRGSTDTQYF,TGCGCCAGCAGTCTCACCCAGCGGGGAAGCACAGATACGCAGTATTTT